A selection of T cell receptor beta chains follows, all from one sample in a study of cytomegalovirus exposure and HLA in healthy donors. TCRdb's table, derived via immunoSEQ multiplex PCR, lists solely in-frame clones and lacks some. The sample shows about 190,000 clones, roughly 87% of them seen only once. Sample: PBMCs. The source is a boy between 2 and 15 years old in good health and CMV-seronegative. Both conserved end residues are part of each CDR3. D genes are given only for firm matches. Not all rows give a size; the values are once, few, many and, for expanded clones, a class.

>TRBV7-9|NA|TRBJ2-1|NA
TGTGCCAGCAGCTTAGGGGGAGGTGAGCAGTTCTTC
CASSLGGGEQFF
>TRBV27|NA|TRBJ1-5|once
TGTGCCAGCAGCCTAACAGGCGGCAATCAGCCCCAGCATTTT
CASSLTGGNQPQHF
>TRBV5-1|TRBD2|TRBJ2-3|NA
TGCGCCTCACGGACTAGCGGGGCGGATACGCAGTATTTT
CASRTSGADTQYF
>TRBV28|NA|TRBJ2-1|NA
TGTGCCAGCTGTCAGGAAACCTACAATGAGCAGTTCTTC
CASCQETYNEQFF
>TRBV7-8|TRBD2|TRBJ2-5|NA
TGTGCCAGCAGCCAACGGCGACTAGCGGGGTACCAAGAGACCCAGTACTTC
CASSQRRLAGYQETQYF
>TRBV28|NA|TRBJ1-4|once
TGTGCCAGCAGGAGGGTTAGAGAAAAACTGTTTTTT
CASRRVREKLFF
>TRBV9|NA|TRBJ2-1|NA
TGTGCCAGCAGCGAGGACTCTTTGGATGAGCAGTTCTTC
CASSEDSLDEQFF
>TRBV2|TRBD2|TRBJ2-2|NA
TGTGCCAGCAGCCGCAGCGGGAGTTACACCGGGGAGCTGTTTTTT
CASSRSGSYTGELFF
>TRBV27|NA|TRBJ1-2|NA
TGTGCCAGCAGTTCACTCAGGACACGTCCTAACTATGGCTACACCTTC
CASSSLRTRPNYGYTF
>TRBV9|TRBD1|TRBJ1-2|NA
TGTGCCAGCAGCGTAGCCGGACAGGGGGCTGTTGGCTACACCTTC
CASSVAGQGAVGYTF
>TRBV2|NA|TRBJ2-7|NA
TGTGCCAGCTCCGAAATGCCAACCGCGAAGCAGTACTTC
CASSEMPTAKQYF
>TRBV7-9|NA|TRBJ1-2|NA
TGTGCCAGCAGATCCTCAGGATCCCTCTATGGCTACACCTTC
CASRSSGSLYGYTF
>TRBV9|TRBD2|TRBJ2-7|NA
TGTGCCAGCAGCCCAGCGGGAACCTACGAGCAGTACTTC
CASSPAGTYEQYF
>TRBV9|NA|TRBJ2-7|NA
TGTGCCAGCAGCGTAGGGTGGCGGGATTCCTACGAGCAGTACTTC
CASSVGWRDSYEQYF
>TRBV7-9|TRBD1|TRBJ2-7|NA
TGTGCCAGCAGCTTTGTCAAAACCGGGACAGTAGGCTACGAGCAGTACTTC
CASSFVKTGTVGYEQYF
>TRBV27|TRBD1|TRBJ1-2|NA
TGTGCCAGCAGTGCTACCTCGGGGACAGGGTTCCATGGCTACACCTTC
CASSATSGTGFHGYTF
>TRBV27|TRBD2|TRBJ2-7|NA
TGTGCCAGCAGTTTAGTCACATCCGGGGGGGTGTCCGAGCAGTACTTC
CASSLVTSGGVSEQYF
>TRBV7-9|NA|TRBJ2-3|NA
TGTGCCAGCAGGCCTAGGACATCGCTCACAGATACGCAGTATTTT
CASRPRTSLTDTQYF
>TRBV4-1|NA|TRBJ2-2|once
TGCGCCAGCAGTAGCTACACCGGGGAGCTGTTTTTT
CASSSYTGELFF
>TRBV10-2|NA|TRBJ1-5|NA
TGCGCCAGCAGTGAGCCCGCGGGACCCCAGCATTTT
CASSEPAGPQHF
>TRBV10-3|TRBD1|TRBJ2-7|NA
TGTGCCATCAGGGGGGACAGGGGAAGTAGCGAGCAGTACTTC
CAIRGDRGSSEQYF
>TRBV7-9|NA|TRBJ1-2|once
TGTGCCAGCAGCTCACAGGGTTCTTCCTATGGCTACACCTTC
CASSSQGSSYGYTF
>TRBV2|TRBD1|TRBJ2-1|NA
TGTGCCAGCAGTGACCGGGACAGGGGGATTCATGAGCAGTTCTTC
CASSDRDRGIHEQFF
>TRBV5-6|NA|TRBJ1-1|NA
TGTGCCAGCAGCTTGACAGAGAACACTGAAGCTTTCTTT
CASSLTENTEAFF
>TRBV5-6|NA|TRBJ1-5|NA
TGTGCCAGCAGCTTGGCCGGGCGGGTGACTCAGCCCCAGCATTTT
CASSLAGRVTQPQHF
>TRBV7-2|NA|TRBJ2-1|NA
TGTGCCAGCAGCTTATCAAGGGGATCCTACAATGAGCAGTTCTTC
CASSLSRGSYNEQFF
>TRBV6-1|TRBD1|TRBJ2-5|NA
TGTGCCAGCAGTGGCTCGACAGGGGTGCCCGAGACCCAGTACTTC
CASSGSTGVPETQYF
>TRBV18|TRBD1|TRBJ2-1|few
TGTGCCAGCTCCCAACTCCGGGGACAGGCCGACAATGAGCAGTTCTTC
CASSQLRGQADNEQFF
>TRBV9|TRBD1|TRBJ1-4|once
TGTGCCAGCAGCCCTCAGGGGGTCGATGAAAAACTGTTTTTT
CASSPQGVDEKLFF
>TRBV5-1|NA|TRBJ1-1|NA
TGCGCCAGCAGCCCTGGGCCGATGAACACTGAAGCTTTCTTT
CASSPGPMNTEAFF
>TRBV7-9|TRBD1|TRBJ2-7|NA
TGTGCCAGCAGCTTCGCCGGGACAGGGGGCTACGAGCAGTACTTC
CASSFAGTGGYEQYF
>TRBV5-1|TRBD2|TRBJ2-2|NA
TGCGCCAGCAGCTTTTATGGGACTAGCGGGGGAAACACCGGGGAGCTGTTTTTT
CASSFYGTSGGNTGELFF
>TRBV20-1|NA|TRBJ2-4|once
TGCAGTGCTAGGCCGGGAAACATTCAGTACTTC
CSARPGNIQYF
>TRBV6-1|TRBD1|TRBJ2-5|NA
TGTGCCAGTACCGGGACAGGGGGCTCCGAAGGGAACTTC
CASTGTGGSEGNF
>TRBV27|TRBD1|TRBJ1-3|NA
TGTGCCAGCAGACCATCCGGACAGGGGCGAAACACCATATATTTT
CASRPSGQGRNTIYF
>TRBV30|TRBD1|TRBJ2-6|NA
TGTGCCTGGAGCCCAGGGGGCCTGTACTCTGGGGCCAACGTCCTGACTTTC
CAWSPGGLYSGANVLTF
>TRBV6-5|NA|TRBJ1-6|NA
TGTGCCAGCAGTCAAACAGGGAATCCCCTCCACTTT
CASSQTGNPLHF
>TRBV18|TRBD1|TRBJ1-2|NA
TGTGCCAGCTCACCGGACAGGGGCCTGGATGGCTACACCTTC
CASSPDRGLDGYTF
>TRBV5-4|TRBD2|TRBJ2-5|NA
TGTGCCAGCAGCTTGGGGCTAGCGGGGGAAGAGACCCAGTACTTC
CASSLGLAGEETQYF
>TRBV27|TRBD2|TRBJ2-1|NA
TGTGCCAGCAGTTTATTAGGGGGACTAGCGGGATACAATGAGCAGTTCTTC
CASSLLGGLAGYNEQFF
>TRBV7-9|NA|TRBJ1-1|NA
TGTTCCAGCAGCCTCGGCGGGTTGATGAACACTGAAGCTTTCTTT
CSSSLGGLMNTEAFF
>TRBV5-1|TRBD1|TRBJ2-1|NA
TGCGCCAGCAGCTTTTACCGCCGGGACAGGGTCGACAATGAGCAGTTCTTC
CASSFYRRDRVDNEQFF
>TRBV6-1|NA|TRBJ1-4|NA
TGTGCCAGCAGTGAATCAGGGTTCTGGGAAAAACTGTTTTTT
CASSESGFWEKLFF
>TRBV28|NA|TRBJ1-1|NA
TGTGCCAGCAGTTTTGCGGGTACGGGGTACACTGAAGCTTTCTTT
CASSFAGTGYTEAFF
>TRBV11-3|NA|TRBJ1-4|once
TGTGCCAGCAGCCCGACAGAAAAACTGTTTTTT
CASSPTEKLFF
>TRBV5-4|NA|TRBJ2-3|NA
TGTGCCAGCAGCCGAAGGGAGGCAGATACGCAGTATTTT
CASSRREADTQYF
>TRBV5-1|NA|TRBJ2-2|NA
TGCGCCAGCAGCCCCCACAGGGAGAACACCGGGGAGCTGTTTTTT
CASSPHRENTGELFF
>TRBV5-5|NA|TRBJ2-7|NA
TGTGCCAGCAGCTTTGGGTGGTTGGGGGCGGGCGAGCAGTACTTC
CASSFGWLGAGEQYF
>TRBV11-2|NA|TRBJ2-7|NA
TGTGCCAGCAGCCGAGACTACTCCTCCTACGAGCAGTACTTC
CASSRDYSSYEQYF
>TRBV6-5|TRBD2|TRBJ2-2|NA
TGTGCCAGCAGTTACCTAGCGGCGCTGGGCGGGGAGCTGTTTTTT
CASSYLAALGGELFF
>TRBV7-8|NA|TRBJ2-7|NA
TGTGCCAGCAGCTTACCGGGTCCTAGGTACGAGCAGTACTTC
CASSLPGPRYEQYF
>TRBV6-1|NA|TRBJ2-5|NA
TGTGCCAGCAGTGAACAGGGCTCCCAGCAGTACTTC
CASSEQGSQQYF
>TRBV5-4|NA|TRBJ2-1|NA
TGTGCCAGCAGCTTGGCGCCGAACGGTGGCAATGAGCAGTTCTTC
CASSLAPNGGNEQFF